This TCR beta chain is drawn from a study of blood T cell repertoires in COVID-19. Germline V gene lookup returns CDR1 SNHLY and CDR2 FYNNEI. V dropped 6 bases and J dropped 5; count of bases not matched to a gene: 3. The CDR3 consists of 14 residues. In the source study's methods: Estimation of nucleated cell counts relied on the amplification of reference gene primers. Profiling relied on immunoSEQ multiplex PCR, and the TCRdb table lists in-frame clones only, not all of them. V, J and clone size are those of that table, while D and trimming were read from the DNA. The table lists roughly 130,000 clones, 65% to 85% of them singletons.

The sample consisted of peripheral blood. The TCR originated in a man in his 70s with acute or convalescent COVID-19. The rearrangement joins TRBV2 to TRBJ1-6; 8 nucleotides align to TRBD1. In DNA form, the CDR3 reads TGTGCCAGCAGCATGACAGGGGATAATTCACCCCTCCACTTT. This gives the protein CASSMTGDNSPLHF.